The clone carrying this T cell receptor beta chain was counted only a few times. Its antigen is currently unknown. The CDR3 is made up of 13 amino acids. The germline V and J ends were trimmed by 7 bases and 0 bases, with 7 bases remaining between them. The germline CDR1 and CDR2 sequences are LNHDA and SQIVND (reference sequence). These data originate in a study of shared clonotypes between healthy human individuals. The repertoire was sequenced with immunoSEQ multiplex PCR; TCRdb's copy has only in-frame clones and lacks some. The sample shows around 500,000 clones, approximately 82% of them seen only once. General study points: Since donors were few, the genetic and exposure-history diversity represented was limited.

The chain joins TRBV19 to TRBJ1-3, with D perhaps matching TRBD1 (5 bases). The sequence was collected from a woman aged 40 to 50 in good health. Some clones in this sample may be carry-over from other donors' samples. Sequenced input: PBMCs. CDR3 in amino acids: CASMRGSGNTIYF. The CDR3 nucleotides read TGTGCCAGTATGAGGGGCTCTGGAAACACCATATATTTT.